The entry below describes one T cell receptor (beta chain). Its antigen is unidentified. Trimming stripped 0 bases from V and 5 bases from J, with 10 bases between. The germline CDR1 and CDR2 sequences are MGHRA and YSYEKL. CDR3 length: 15 amino acids. Only in-frame clones appear in the TCRdb table, and some are missing; sequencing was by immunoSEQ multiplex PCR. The sample carries about 110,000 clones, around 90% recorded once. The data are from a study of T cell responses to AZD1222 COVID-19 vaccine. Whole-study results and caveats: In a largely white British group with more females than males, clonal diversity was possibly underestimated.

Recipients boosted at about 4 weeks or about 12 weeks are pooled. The TCR originated in an adult who received the AZD1222 COVID-19 vaccine. The rearrangement joins TRBV4-1 to TRBJ1-4; D is undetermined. The input for sequencing was peripheral blood, taken 28 days after the second AZD1222 dose. The CDR3 reads CASSQDEGRNEKLFF. In DNA form, the CDR3 reads TGCGCCAGCAGCCAAGATGAGGGAAGGAATGAAAAACTGTTTTTT.